This T cell receptor (beta chain) stems from a study of response to subunit inactivated influenza vaccine (dated by TCRdb to 2016 to 2019). Study-level background: To follow how T cells responded to a trivalent subunit inactivated influenza vaccine, the researchers relied on deep quantitative profiling of the T cell receptor repertoire.

The library was produced with RT-PCR. This sample was sequenced with an Illumina HiSeq 2500. Starting from the raw public reads, TCRdb applied fastp trimming at Q25, assembled clones with MiXCR and retained in-frame beta chains. Rows matching on CDR3 protein sequence are summarized as one entry with the most common DNA and genes. Within this sample are around 760,000 distinct CDR3 sequences, with around 13% of them counted one time only. The top ten clones comprise roughly 6.4% of the sample. General conclusions and limits of the study: The authors proposed that each seasonal influenza vaccination may bring in only a limited number of new T cells.

V and J lose 0 bases and 6 bases, and a span of 12 bases separates them. For CDR1 and CDR2, the germline V gene lists LGHNA and YSLEER. The CDR3 sequence holds 14 residues, the cysteine and phenylalanine included. Just the 42-base CDR3 DNA is kept, in frame starting at base 1. A few counts support this clonotype. Which antigen it targets is not known. One base away there is no much larger clone; base qualities are not given. Material: PBMCs from blood, obtained around 14 days before vaccination. The chain couples TRBV4-3 to TRBJ2-7, with a tentative D gene TRBD2 over 5 matching bases. The TCR originated in a man between 45 and 60 years old who received an inactivated influenza vaccine. Donor details come from another sample of the same person, matched by shared clones. The DNA sequence is TGCGCCAGCAGCCAAGACATTCGGGGTACCGAGCAGTACTTC. The encoded protein is CASSQDIRGTEQYF.